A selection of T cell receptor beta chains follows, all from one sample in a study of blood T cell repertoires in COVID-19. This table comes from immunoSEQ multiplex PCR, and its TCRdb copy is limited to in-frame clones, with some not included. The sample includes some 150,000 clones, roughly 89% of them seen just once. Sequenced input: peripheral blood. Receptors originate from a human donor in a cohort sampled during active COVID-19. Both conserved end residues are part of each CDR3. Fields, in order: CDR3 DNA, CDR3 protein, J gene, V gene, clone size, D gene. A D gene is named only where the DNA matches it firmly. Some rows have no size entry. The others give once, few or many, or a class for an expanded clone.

DNA: TGTGCCAGCAGCGAAAAACAGGGGGCAGGGCAGCCCCAGCATTTT
CDR3: CASSEKQGAGQPQHF
J: TRBJ1-5
V: TRBV7-8
size: few
D: TRBD1

DNA: TGTGCCAGCGTTCAGGGGGGCTCGAACACCGGGGAGCTGTTTTTT
CDR3: CASVQGGSNTGELFF
J: TRBJ2-2
V: TRBV6-6
size: NA
D: NA

DNA: TGTGCCAGAGGGGGACTAGCGGATCAAGAGACCCAGTACTTC
CDR3: CARGGLADQETQYF
J: TRBJ2-5
V: TRBV2
size: NA
D: TRBD2

DNA: TGCAGCGTTATGGGAGACAGGGGCAGCTCCTACGAGCAGTACTTC
CDR3: CSVMGDRGSSYEQYF
J: TRBJ2-7
V: TRBV29-1
size: NA
D: TRBD1

DNA: TGTGCCAGCAGCCCGGACAGGGGGTTACAAGAGACCCAGTACTTC
CDR3: CASSPDRGLQETQYF
J: TRBJ2-5
V: TRBV7-2
size: once
D: TRBD1

DNA: TGCGCCAGCAGCCCGGGGGGCAACTCCTACGAGCAGTACTTC
CDR3: CASSPGGNSYEQYF
J: TRBJ2-7
V: TRBV10-1
size: NA
D: NA

DNA: TGCGCCAGCAGCCAAGGACAGGGTGGCTATGGCTACACCTTC
CDR3: CASSQGQGGYGYTF
J: TRBJ1-2
V: TRBV4-1
size: NA
D: TRBD1

DNA: TGTGCCAGCAGCTTCGTCGGCAATGAGCAGTTCTTC
CDR3: CASSFVGNEQFF
J: TRBJ2-1
V: TRBV11-2
size: NA
D: NA

DNA: TGTGCCAGCAGCTTAACAATAGCGGAGGACGAGCAGTACTTC
CDR3: CASSLTIAEDEQYF
J: TRBJ2-7
V: TRBV11-1
size: few
D: NA

DNA: TGTGCCAGCAGCGTTAGGGGGCGGCCCCCCACCTTC
CDR3: CASSVRGRPPTF
J: TRBJ2-7
V: TRBV2
size: NA
D: TRBD1

DNA: TGTGCCAGCGGGGGGGGACAGGGAGACGGCTACACCTTC
CDR3: CASGGGQGDGYTF
J: TRBJ1-2
V: TRBV3-1/TRBV3-2
size: NA
D: TRBD1

DNA: TGCGCCAGCAGCGTTGGACAGGGAGGCTTCTATGGCTACACCTTC
CDR3: CASSVGQGGFYGYTF
J: TRBJ1-2
V: TRBV5-1
size: NA
D: TRBD1

DNA: TGTGCCAGCAGGAATCAGGGGGCTCGCGGCTACACCTTC
CDR3: CASRNQGARGYTF
J: TRBJ1-2
V: TRBV6-5
size: NA
D: TRBD1

DNA: TGTGCCAGTAGTAACGGGGCGGACGGGAGCGGTTCACCCCTCCACTTT
CDR3: CASSNGADGSGSPLHF
J: TRBJ1-6
V: TRBV19
size: NA
D: NA

DNA: TGTGCCAGCAGTGCGCGAATAGGAGGGAGGGATAACTATGGCTACACCTTC
CDR3: CASSARIGGRDNYGYTF
J: TRBJ1-2
V: TRBV25-1
size: NA
D: NA

DNA: TGCGCCAGCAGCTTGGACGGAGGCTCTGGAAACACCATATATTTT
CDR3: CASSLDGGSGNTIYF
J: TRBJ1-3
V: TRBV5-1
size: NA
D: NA

DNA: TGCAGCGTTGGAACAGGGCTAAATCAGCCCCAGCATTTT
CDR3: CSVGTGLNQPQHF
J: TRBJ1-5
V: TRBV29-1
size: few
D: NA

DNA: TGTGCCAGCTCACCAACCCCAGGGGGGAACACTGAAGCTTTCTTT
CDR3: CASSPTPGGNTEAFF
J: TRBJ1-1
V: TRBV18
size: NA
D: TRBD1

DNA: TGTGCCATCAGTGATTTGCTGAGGGCTGAAGCTTTCTTT
CDR3: CAISDLLRAEAFF
J: TRBJ1-1
V: TRBV10-3
size: NA
D: NA

DNA: TGTGCCAGCAGTTACTTTACAGGACCGGCCTATGGCTACACCTTC
CDR3: CASSYFTGPAYGYTF
J: TRBJ1-2
V: TRBV6-5
size: NA
D: NA

DNA: TGTGCCAGCAGTTTCACGCGCACGAGCTACGAGCAGTACTTC
CDR3: CASSFTRTSYEQYF
J: TRBJ2-7
V: TRBV27
size: NA
D: NA

DNA: TGTGCCAGCAGCCAAGTTGGGTTCGGAGGCTTAAGGGACTATGGCTACACCTTC
CDR3: CASSQVGFGGLRDYGYTF
J: TRBJ1-2
V: TRBV3-1/TRBV3-2
size: NA
D: NA

DNA: TGTGCCAGCAGCGCCGTGAGCTCTGGGGCCAACGTCCTGACTTTC
CDR3: CASSAVSSGANVLTF
J: TRBJ2-6
V: TRBV9
size: NA
D: NA

DNA: TGTGCCAGCAAAGGACAGGGCGACTCCTACGAGCAGTACTTC
CDR3: CASKGQGDSYEQYF
J: TRBJ2-7
V: TRBV6-5
size: few
D: TRBD1

DNA: TGTGCCAGCAGTGCGGACAGGGGTAATCAGCCCCAGCATTTT
CDR3: CASSADRGNQPQHF
J: TRBJ1-5
V: TRBV25-1
size: few
D: TRBD1

DNA: TGTGCCAGCAGTCTTGGGCTCGGGGGGTATAACACTGAAGCTTTCTTT
CDR3: CASSLGLGGYNTEAFF
J: TRBJ1-1
V: TRBV7-9
size: NA
D: NA

DNA: TGTGCCAGCAGCCCAGTGCCGGGTAGCGGGGGCGAGACCCAGTACTTC
CDR3: CASSPVPGSGGETQYF
J: TRBJ2-5
V: TRBV4-2
size: NA
D: TRBD2

DNA: TGCAGCGCCTACACAGTGGCAGGGATAAACTATGGCTACACCTTC
CDR3: CSAYTVAGINYGYTF
J: TRBJ1-2
V: TRBV29-1
size: NA
D: NA

DNA: TGTGCCAGCAGCTTCCATCTCCGGGTGGCGGGCAATCAGCCCCAGCATTTT
CDR3: CASSFHLRVAGNQPQHF
J: TRBJ1-5
V: TRBV7-8
size: NA
D: NA

DNA: TGCGCCAGCAGCTTCGGCGGGGGGGCCAATGAACAGTACTTC
CDR3: CASSFGGGANEQYF
J: TRBJ2-7
V: TRBV5-1
size: NA
D: TRBD2

DNA: TGTGCCAGTAGAGATTCTGACAGGGGCGCTGAAGCTTTCTTT
CDR3: CASRDSDRGAEAFF
J: TRBJ1-1
V: TRBV19
size: NA
D: TRBD1

DNA: TGTGCCAGCAGGGGACAGGGGAATAATTCAGGCTACACCTTC
CDR3: CASRGQGNNSGYTF
J: TRBJ1-2
V: TRBV2
size: NA
D: TRBD1

DNA: TGTGCCTGGAGTCTGGCTGAATCTGGAAACACCATATATTTT
CDR3: CAWSLAESGNTIYF
J: TRBJ1-3
V: TRBV30
size: NA
D: NA

DNA: TGTGCCAGCAGCGGTACGGGACGGACAGATGGCTACACCTTC
CDR3: CASSGTGRTDGYTF
J: TRBJ1-2
V: TRBV9
size: NA
D: NA

DNA: TGTGCCACCAGTCAAGGCCGGGATGGCTACACCTTC
CDR3: CATSQGRDGYTF
J: TRBJ1-2
V: TRBV24-1
size: NA
D: NA

DNA: TGTGCCAGCAGCCAAGAAGGTGGTCCGGAGGATGGCTACACCTTC
CDR3: CASSQEGGPEDGYTF
J: TRBJ1-2
V: TRBV3-1/TRBV3-2
size: once
D: NA

DNA: TGTGCCAGCAGCTTTGGGACTAGCGGGGGGGCTGGGAATGAGCAGTTCTTC
CDR3: CASSFGTSGGAGNEQFF
J: TRBJ2-1
V: TRBV7-9
size: NA
D: TRBD2

DNA: TGTGCCAGCAGCCATTCGTGGGGACTTGTTAATGAAAAACTGTTTTTT
CDR3: CASSHSWGLVNEKLFF
J: TRBJ1-4
V: TRBV27
size: NA
D: NA

DNA: TGTGCCAGCAGTCTAACTCCAAACACCGGGGAGCTGTTTTTT
CDR3: CASSLTPNTGELFF
J: TRBJ2-2
V: TRBV27
size: NA
D: NA

DNA: TGTGCCAGCAGCGTAGATTCGGGAACTAATGAAAAACTGTTTTTT
CDR3: CASSVDSGTNEKLFF
J: TRBJ1-4
V: TRBV9
size: once
D: NA

DNA: TGTGCCAGCAGCCCCTCCGGGACAGGGACCTACGAGCAGTACTTC
CDR3: CASSPSGTGTYEQYF
J: TRBJ2-7
V: TRBV5-4
size: NA
D: TRBD1

DNA: TGTGCCAGCTATTCCCACAGGGGAGATACGCAGTATTTT
CDR3: CASYSHRGDTQYF
J: TRBJ2-3
V: TRBV21-1
size: few
D: NA

DNA: TGCGCCAGCAGCGGTACAACCAGGGGCACAGATACGCAGTATTTT
CDR3: CASSGTTRGTDTQYF
J: TRBJ2-3
V: TRBV5-1
size: once
D: NA

DNA: TGCAGCGTTGAAGGGACAGGGACTTACGAGCAGTACTTC
CDR3: CSVEGTGTYEQYF
J: TRBJ2-7
V: TRBV29-1
size: NA
D: TRBD1

DNA: TGTGCCAGCAGTCGGGACAGGGGGAGATATGGCTACACCTTC
CDR3: CASSRDRGRYGYTF
J: TRBJ1-2
V: TRBV6-5
size: NA
D: TRBD1

DNA: TGTGCCAGCAGCCCCATCGGGAGAAGCACAGATACGCAGTATTTT
CDR3: CASSPIGRSTDTQYF
J: TRBJ2-3
V: TRBV6-5
size: NA
D: NA

DNA: TGTGCCAGCAGCGGACAAGGTCCCTCCTTCGGCACCATATATTTT
CDR3: CASSGQGPSFGTIYF
J: TRBJ1-3
V: TRBV9
size: few
D: NA

DNA: TGCGCCAGCAGTGACCCCCGGGGGGGACTAGCGGGGGGTCGAGATACGCAGTATTTT
CDR3: CASSDPRGGLAGGRDTQYF
J: TRBJ2-3
V: TRBV10-2
size: once
D: TRBD2

DNA: TGCAGCGTCAACCGACAGGGAGGTACCTATGGCTACACCTTC
CDR3: CSVNRQGGTYGYTF
J: TRBJ1-2
V: TRBV29-1
size: NA
D: TRBD1

DNA: TGTGCCAGCAGCTTGGGTCTTTACAATGAGCAGTTCTTC
CDR3: CASSLGLYNEQFF
J: TRBJ2-1
V: TRBV5-6
size: NA
D: NA

DNA: TGTGCCAGCAGCTTGGATACAGGGCAGGATGAAAAACTGTTTTTT
CDR3: CASSLDTGQDEKLFF
J: TRBJ1-4
V: TRBV5-4
size: few
D: NA

DNA: TGTGCCAGCAGCGTAGAGGGACAGGATGGCTACACCTTC
CDR3: CASSVEGQDGYTF
J: TRBJ1-2
V: TRBV9
size: NA
D: TRBD1